The 26 T cell receptor beta chains below were found in one sample sequenced in a study of shared clonotypes between healthy human individuals. Sequenced by immunoSEQ multiplex PCR; TCRdb stores in-frame clones only, minus some. The sample holds 1.5 million to 2.5 million clones, over 85% seen once. CD45RO-negative CD8 cells positively selected for CCR7 made up the naive population, which excluded terminally differentiated effector memory CD45RA+ cells. Sequencing was carried out using naive CD8+ T cells sorted from blood. Source of these receptors: a man between 18 and 35 years old in good health.

V and J are TRBV15 and TRBJ2-5, with D maybe TRBD1 (7 bases). Trimming cost V 3 bases and J 5 bases, with 16 bases left between them. The CDR3 contains 15 residues. The germline gives CDR1 LNHNV, CDR2 YYDKDF (reference sequence). For the CDR3, the DNA is TGTGCCACCAGCAGGGACAGGATTCGGGGGGAGACCCAGTACTTC. Amino acid sequence: CATSRDRIRGETQYF.

This rearrangement joins TRBV6-5 to TRBJ2-7, with TRBD2 identical over 8 bases. CDR3 size: 16 residues. V lost 0 bases and J lost 0; bases outside the gene matches: 4. The germline gives CDR1 MNHEY, CDR2 SVGAGI. The DNA for the CDR3 is TGTGCCAGCAGTTACTCGGGAGCGGGGGACTCCTACGAGCAGTACTTC. Protein sequence: CASSYSGAGDSYEQYF.

The chain is built from TRBV21-1 and TRBJ1-1; the D segment call TRBD1 is taken from the table without a DNA check. TRBV21-1 is a pseudogene. The CDR3 length is 16 residues. In nucleotides, the CDR3 is TGTGCCAGCAGCCTGTACTCGCCGGGACAGAACACTGAAGCTTTCTTT. Its translation: CASSLYSPGQNTEAFF.

This clone was observed once. The V gene is TRBV2, the J gene TRBJ1-4; D not certain. Germline CDR1 is SNHLY and CDR2 is FYNNEI. The ends were cut back, 2 bases at V and 5 bases at J, with 12 bases in the middle. The CDR3 extends over 15 amino acids. The CDR3 DNA follows: TGTGCCAGCAGTGAATCGGCGGATGGGAATGAAAAACTGTTTTTT. Residues: CASSESADGNEKLFF.

The chain recombines TRBV13 with TRBJ2-5; 8 positions match TRBD1. J was trimmed by 4 bases and V by 4 bases; bases with no gene match: 5. The V gene's germline CDR1 is PRHDT and CDR2 FYEKMQ (reference sequence). The CDR3 extends over 14 amino acids. The CDR3 region is CASSSETGVETQYF. The DNA for the CDR3 is TGTGCCAGCAGCTCCGAGACAGGGGTAGAGACCCAGTACTTC.

The chain uses TRBV11-1 and TRBJ1-4, with 7 positions matching TRBD1. The CDR3 covers 13 residues. Germline V gene data show CDR1 as SGHAT and CDR2 as FQDESV (reference sequence). The CDR3 DNA reads TGTGCGAACCCAGGTAGGGGGCGGGAAAAACTGTTTTTT. Its translation is CANPGRGREKLFF.

This clone was detected once. The V and J genes are TRBV7-2 and TRBJ2-7; 8 bases match TRBD2. The CDR3 contains 15 residues. V lost 0 bases and J lost 6; bases outside the gene matches: 7. Germline CDR1 reads SGHTA; CDR2 reads FQGNSA. CDR3 residues: CASSLAASGRGEQYF. The CDR3 DNA reads as TGTGCCAGCAGCTTAGCTGCAAGCGGGAGAGGCGAGCAGTACTTC.

The genes are TRBV7-2 and TRBJ2-7, with D hard to call. This CDR3 has 13 amino acids. Germline CDR1 SGHTA, CDR2 FQGNSA. V lost 4 bases and J lost 3, with 10 bases in between. The CDR3 DNA sequence: TGTGCCAGCAGCTCCACTATCTTCTACGAGCAGTACTTC. Translated, it gives CASSSTIFYEQYF.

V gene TRBV4-3 combines with J gene TRBJ2-7, with TRBD2 matching 16 bases. Germline V gene sequence: CDR1 LGHNA, CDR2 YSLEER. J gave up 4 bases and V 4 bases, and 10 bases lay outside the gene matches. The CDR3 is 18 residues long. CDR3 residues: CASSRGTSGRDMLYEQYF. In nucleotides, the CDR3 is TGCGCCAGCAGCCGAGGGACTAGCGGGAGGGATATGCTTTACGAGCAGTACTTC.

This chain uses TRBV4-3 with TRBJ2-1; D unclear. Between the trimmed V and J ends, which lost 1 base and 7 bases, there was a span of 5 bases. There are 12 residues in the CDR3. Germline CDR1 LGHNA, CDR2 YSLEER. CDR3 nucleotides: TGCGCCAGCAGCCAAGTGGAAAATGAGCAGTTCTTC. Its translation: CASSQVENEQFF.

This clone was picked up one time. The chain is built from TRBV19 and TRBJ1-1; D is ambiguous. The CDR3 is made up of 14 amino acids. V lost 5 bases, J lost 6 bases, and 16 bases lay in between. CDR1 is LNHDA, CDR2 SQIVND, per germline (reference sequence). The CDR3 DNA follows: TGTGCCAGTAGTCTATTCGGCAGTGGCCCTGAAGCTTTCTTT. It codes for CASSLFGSGPEAFF.

This clone has only one observation. J is TRBJ2-5 and V is TRBV7-9, with 10 bases that match TRBD1. CDR3 length equals 15 residues. The germline gives CDR1 SEHNR, CDR2 FQNEAQ (reference sequence). Trimming removed 5 bases from V and 4 bases from J; junction bases left unmatched: 7. CDR3 amino acids: CASSGDRGFVETQYF. CDR3 in DNA: TGTGCCAGCAGCGGGGACAGGGGATTCGTAGAGACCCAGTACTTC.

This clone has a single count. This chain links TRBV19 with TRBJ2-5, with TRBD1 matching over 8 bases. CDR1 LNHDA and CDR2 SQIVND come from the germline V gene (reference sequence). Trimming took 6 bases from V and 4 from J; bases not matched to a gene: 4. There are 13 residues in the CDR3. The chain's CDR3 is CASRLQGAETQYF. CDR3 in DNA: TGTGCCAGTAGACTTCAGGGGGCAGAGACCCAGTACTTC.

The chain combines TRBV27 with TRBJ1-4; tentatively, D is TRBD1 (5 bases). Between the trimmed V and J ends, which lost 6 bases and 8 bases, there was a span of 16 bases. Germline V gene data show CDR1 as MNHEY and CDR2 as SMNVEV (reference sequence). The CDR3 has 14 residues. CDR3 amino acids: CASRTTGPVEKLFF. CDR3 nucleotides: TGTGCCAGCAGAACTACGGGACCAGTGGAAAAACTGTTTTTT.

The chain employs TRBV2 and TRBJ2-2, with 9 bases identical to TRBD1. The junction had 5 bases not matched to a gene; V was cut back by 4 bases and J by 5 bases. Germline assignment: CDR1 SNHLY and CDR2 FYNNEI. The CDR3 is 15 amino acids. The CDR3 sequence: CASSVTGGWTGELFF. The CDR3 bases are TGTGCCAGCAGTGTTACAGGGGGCTGGACCGGGGAGCTGTTTTTT.

This clone showed up just once. The identical CDR3 is also encoded by other nucleotide sequences in the sample. This sequence joins TRBV5-6 and TRBJ2-7, with D perhaps matching TRBD2 (6 bases). This CDR3 contains 13 residues. Germline-derived CDR1 and CDR2 are SGHDT and YYEEEE. V gave up 4 bases and J gave up 0 bases, with 8 bases separating them. The CDR3 DNA is TGTGCCAGCAGCCCCGGGAGCTCCTACGAGCAGTACTTC. Residues: CASSPGSSYEQYF. The variable domain in full, with the rest retrieved from reference TRBV5-6 and TRBJ2-7, is DAGVTQSPTHLIKTRGQQVTLRCSPKSGHDTVSWYQQALGQGPQFIFQYYEEEERQRGNFPDRFSGHQFPNYSSELNVNALLLGDSALYLCASSPGSSYEQYFGPGTRLTVT.

This chain connects TRBV7-9 to TRBJ2-3, with D possibly TRBD1 on 6 matching bases. Germline CDR1 reads SEHNR; CDR2 reads FQNEAQ (reference sequence). The CDR3 has 16 amino acids. V gave up 3 bases and J gave up 0 bases, with 13 bases separating them. CDR3 coding DNA: TGTGCCAGCAGCTTCCCCCCCGGGACAAGCACAGATACGCAGTATTTT. It translates to CASSFPPGTSTDTQYF.

This clone was seen a few times. The chain employs TRBV19 and TRBJ1-6; D uncertain. V was trimmed by 7 bases and J by 9 bases, leaving 10 bases between them. The CDR3 loop spans 12 amino acids. CDR1 LNHDA and CDR2 SQIVND come from the germline V gene (reference sequence). This chain's CDR3 is CASKDLLSPLHF. In nucleotides, the CDR3 is TGTGCCAGTAAGGACCTCCTTTCACCCCTCCACTTT.

CDR3 DNA: TGTGCCAGCAGTTATGGGGAGGGGAACATTCAGTACTTC. Its protein product is CASSYGEGNIQYF. This chain connects TRBV6-5 to TRBJ2-4, with TRBD2 matching 7 bases. Trimming removed 3 bases from V and 7 bases from J; junction bases left unmatched: 3. The CDR3 loop spans 13 amino acids. CDR1 and CDR2 (germline): MNHEY, SVGAGI.

The V gene is TRBV10-3, the J gene TRBJ2-7; the match to TRBD1 covers 12 bases. The V gene end was trimmed by 5 bases and the J gene end by 2 bases; junction bases not matched to a gene: 7. The CDR3 is made up of 16 amino acids. Germline V gives CDR1 ENHRY, CDR2 SYGVKD. CDR3 sequence (DNA): TGTGCCATCAGTCAAGTCGGGGACAGGGGGCCCTACGAGCAGTACTTC. Protein product: CAISQVGDRGPYEQYF.

This chain joins TRBV19 and TRBJ1-1; 7 bases match TRBD1. Trimming at V came to 5 bases and at J to 1 base, leaving 10 bases not matched to a gene. The CDR3 totals 16 residues. CDR1 and CDR2 (germline): LNHDA, SQIVND (reference sequence). The CDR3 protein is CASSSRDSRSNTEAFF. CDR3 nucleotides: TGTGCCAGTAGTTCCCGGGACAGCAGATCGAACACTGAAGCTTTCTTT.

The chain couples TRBV6-5 to TRBJ2-5; 10 positions match TRBD2. Germline V CDR1 and CDR2: MNHEY, SVGAGI. The V gene end was trimmed by 4 bases and the J gene end by 5 bases; junction bases not matched to a gene: 10. CDR3 length equals 16 residues. The CDR3 here is CASSLSSGSFFETQYF. Written as DNA, the CDR3 is TGTGCCAGCAGTTTGTCTAGCGGGAGCTTTTTTGAGACCCAGTACTTC.

This chain joins TRBV6-5 and TRBJ2-7; perhaps TRBD1 as D (6 bases). Germline CDR1 reads MNHEY; CDR2 reads SVGAGI. This CDR3 is built from 15 residues. V lost 8 bases to trimming and J lost 1 base, with 18 bases between them. CDR3 sequence reads: CASGMTGDLSYEQYF. DNA of the CDR3: TGTGCCAGCGGCATGACAGGAGACCTTTCCTACGAGCAGTACTTC.

CDR3 DNA: TGTGCCAGCAGCCTCCTATCTGACAGGACCTTAACCTACGAGCAGTACTTC. Its protein product is CASSLLSDRTLTYEQYF. The gene calls are TRBV11-2 and TRBJ2-7, with a tentative D call TRBD1 (6 bases). CDR1 is SGHAT and CDR2 is FQNNGV in the germline V gene. Trimming stripped 5 bases from V and 2 bases from J, with 22 bases between. CDR3 length equals 17 residues.

The genes are TRBV7-9 and TRBJ2-2, with 9 bases aligning to TRBD1. CDR1 is SEHNR, CDR2 FQNEAQ, per germline (reference sequence). Trimming at V came to 4 bases and at J to 4 bases, leaving 13 bases not matched to a gene. This CDR3 spans 18 amino acids. CDR3 DNA sequence: TGTGCCAGCAGCTCTAGACTTGCGGGACAGGGAGGCACCGGGGAGCTGTTTTTT. Translation gives CASSSRLAGQGGTGELFF.

The chain joins TRBV4-1 to TRBJ2-3, with 9 bases fitting TRBD2. The length of the CDR3 is 16 residues. V was clipped by 0 bases and J by 5 bases; unmatched bases: 6. Germline V gene lookup returns CDR1 MGHRA and CDR2 YSYEKL. The CDR3 sequence is CASSQEGSGGIDTQYF. In DNA form, the CDR3 reads TGCGCCAGCAGCCAAGAGGGTAGCGGGGGAATAGATACGCAGTATTTT.